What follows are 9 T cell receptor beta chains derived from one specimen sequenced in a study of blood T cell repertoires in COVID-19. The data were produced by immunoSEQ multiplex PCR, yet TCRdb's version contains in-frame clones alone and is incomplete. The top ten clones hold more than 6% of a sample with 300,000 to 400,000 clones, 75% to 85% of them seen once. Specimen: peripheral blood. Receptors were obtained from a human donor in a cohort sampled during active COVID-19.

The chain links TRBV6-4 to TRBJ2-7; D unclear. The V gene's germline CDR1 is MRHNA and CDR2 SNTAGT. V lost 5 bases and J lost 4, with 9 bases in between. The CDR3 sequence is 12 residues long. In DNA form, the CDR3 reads TGTGCCAGCAGTTCTACAGAATACGAGCAGTACTTC. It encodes CASSSTEYEQYF.

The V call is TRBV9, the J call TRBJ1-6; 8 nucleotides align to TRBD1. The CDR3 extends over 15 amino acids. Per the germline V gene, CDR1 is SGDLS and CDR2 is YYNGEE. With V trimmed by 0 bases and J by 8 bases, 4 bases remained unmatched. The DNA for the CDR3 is TGTGCCAGCAGCGTAGGGACAGGGCAAGATTCACCCCTCCACTTT. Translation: CASSVGTGQDSPLHF.

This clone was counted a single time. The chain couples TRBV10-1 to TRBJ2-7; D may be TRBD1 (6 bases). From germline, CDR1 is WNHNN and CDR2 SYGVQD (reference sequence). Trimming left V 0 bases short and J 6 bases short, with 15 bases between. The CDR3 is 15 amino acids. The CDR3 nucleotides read TGCGCCAGCAGTGAGTCTAGGGACATGGGCGGCGAGCAGTACTTC. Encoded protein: CASSESRDMGGEQYF.

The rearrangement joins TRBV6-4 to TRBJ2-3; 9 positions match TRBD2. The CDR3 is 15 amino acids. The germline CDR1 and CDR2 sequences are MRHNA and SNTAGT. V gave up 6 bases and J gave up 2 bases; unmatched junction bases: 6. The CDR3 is CASRSAGGITDTQYF. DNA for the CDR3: TGTGCCAGCAGGAGCGCGGGGGGGATCACAGATACGCAGTATTTT.

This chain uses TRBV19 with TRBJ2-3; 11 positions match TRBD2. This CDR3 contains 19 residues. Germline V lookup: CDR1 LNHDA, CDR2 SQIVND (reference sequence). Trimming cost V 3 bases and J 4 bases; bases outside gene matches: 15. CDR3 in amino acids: CASSIIPGLAVGGADTQYF. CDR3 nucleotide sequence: TGTGCCAGTAGTATCATTCCGGGACTAGCGGTTGGGGGGGCAGATACGCAGTATTTT.

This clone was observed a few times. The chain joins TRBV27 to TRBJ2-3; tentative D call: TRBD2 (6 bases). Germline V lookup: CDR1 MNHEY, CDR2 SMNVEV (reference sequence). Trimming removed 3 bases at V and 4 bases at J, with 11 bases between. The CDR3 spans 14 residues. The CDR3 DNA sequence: TGTGCCAGCAGTTTCGGGGGACTTGCAGATACGCAGTATTTT. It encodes CASSFGGLADTQYF.

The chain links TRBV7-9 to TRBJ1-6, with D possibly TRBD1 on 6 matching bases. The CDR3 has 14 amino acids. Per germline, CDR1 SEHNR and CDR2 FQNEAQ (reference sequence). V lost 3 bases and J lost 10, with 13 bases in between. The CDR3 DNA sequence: TGTGCCAGCAGCTTCCGGGACACTGCATCACCCCTCCACTTT. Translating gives CASSFRDTASPLHF.

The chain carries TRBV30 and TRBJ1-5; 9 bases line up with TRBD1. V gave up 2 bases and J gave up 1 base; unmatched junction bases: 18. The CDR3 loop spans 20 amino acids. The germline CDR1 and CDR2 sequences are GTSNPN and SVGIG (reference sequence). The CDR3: CAWSSGLGTGILRSNQPQHF. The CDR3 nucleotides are TGTGCCTGGAGTTCAGGGTTGGGGACAGGGATTCTAAGGAGCAATCAGCCCCAGCATTTT.

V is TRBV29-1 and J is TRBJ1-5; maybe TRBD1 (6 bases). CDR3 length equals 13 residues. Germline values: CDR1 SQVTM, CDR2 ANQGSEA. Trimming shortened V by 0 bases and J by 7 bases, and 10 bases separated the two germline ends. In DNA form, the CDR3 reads TGCAGCGTTGAAGAGGGCAGGGGCCAGCCCCAGCATTTT. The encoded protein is CSVEEGRGQPQHF.